The 23 T cell receptor beta chains presented below share a single source sample, sequenced in a study of blood T cell repertoires in COVID-19. Measured with immunoSEQ multiplex PCR; TCRdb has only the in-frame clones, and not every one. The sample has 250,000 to 350,000 clones, 85% to 90% seen once. Sequenced sample: PBMCs or T cells enriched from blood (not recorded which). Every receptor here comes from a young woman who had recovered from COVID-19.

This chain links TRBV6-5 with TRBJ1-1, with 7 bases that match TRBD1. Looked up from germline, CDR1 is MNHEY and CDR2 is SVGAGI. Trimming took 1 base from V and 6 from J; bases not matched to a gene: 11. There are 16 residues in the CDR3. CDR3 in amino acids: CASSYFGRGTGAEAFF. The CDR3 nucleotides read TGTGCCAGCAGTTACTTCGGCAGGGGGACGGGGGCTGAAGCTTTCTTT.

This clone has only a few counts. The chain carries TRBV28 and TRBJ1-2; D gene ambiguous. Germline V CDR1 and CDR2: MDHEN, SYDVKM. V lost 3 bases to trimming and J lost 2 bases, with 4 bases between them. The length of the CDR3 is 12 residues. The CDR3 protein is CASSFLNYGYTF. The DNA for the CDR3 is TGTGCCAGCAGTTTCTTGAACTATGGCTACACCTTC.

The J gene is TRBJ1-5, the V gene TRBV2; D not resolved. The CDR3 totals 14 residues. With 6 bases removed from V and 4 bases from J, the gap between germline ends came to 13 bases. CDR1 is SNHLY and CDR2 is FYNNEI in the germline V gene. The CDR3 sequence is CASREGSWNQPQHF. The CDR3 nucleotides are TGTGCCAGCAGGGAGGGTAGTTGGAATCAGCCCCAGCATTTT.

J is TRBJ2-1 and V is TRBV15; weak D call: TRBD1 (6 bases). CDR3 size: 14 residues. Germline CDR1 LNHNV, CDR2 YYDKDF (reference sequence). Trimming stripped 3 bases from V and 6 bases from J, with 12 bases between. The CDR3 DNA reads TGTGCCACCAGCAGCCGGGACACCTTCAATGAGCAGTTCTTC. The encoded protein is CATSSRDTFNEQFF.

This chain links TRBV6-5 with TRBJ1-5; D is uncertain. V was clipped by 4 bases and J by 5 bases, with 9 bases between them. Germline CDR1 reads MNHEY; CDR2 reads SVGAGI. This CDR3 is built from 13 residues. CDR3 in amino acids: CASSFREHQPQHF. The CDR3 DNA follows: TGTGCCAGCAGTTTTCGGGAACATCAGCCCCAGCATTTT.

The chain carries TRBV4-1 and TRBJ2-7; 9 bases agree with TRBD2. The CDR3 is made up of 17 amino acids. CDR1 and CDR2 (germline): MGHRA, YSYEKL. Trimming took 1 base from V and 0 from J; bases not matched to a gene: 7. In DNA, the CDR3 is TGCGCCAGCAGCCAAGGGGCTAGCGGGGTGGGCTCCTACGAGCAGTACTTC. It translates to CASSQGASGVGSYEQYF.

The V call is TRBV18, the J call TRBJ2-3; 8 positions match TRBD2. The CDR3 runs to 15 residues. V lost 4 bases and J lost 2; bases outside the gene matches: 5. From germline, CDR1 is KGHSH and CDR2 LQKENI. The CDR3 is CASSLIAGFTDTQYF. For the CDR3, the DNA is TGTGCCAGCTCACTCATAGCGGGGTTCACAGATACGCAGTATTTT.

This rearrangement joins TRBV6-1 to TRBJ2-7, with D uncertain. The CDR3 contains 12 residues. Germline values: CDR1 MNHNS, CDR2 SASEGT. The ends were cut back, 1 base at V and 5 bases at J, with 6 bases in the middle. This CDR3 is CASSEVQNEQYF. The DNA of the CDR3 is TGTGCCAGCAGTGAAGTCCAAAACGAGCAGTACTTC.

This clone has a handful of counts. This rearrangement joins TRBV6-6 to TRBJ2-7; maybe TRBD2 (6 bases). The CDR3 runs 12 residues. Germline lookup yields CDR1 MNHNY and CDR2 SVGAGI (reference sequence). V shed 0 bases and J shed 12 bases, with 12 bases lying between them. CDR3 sequence (DNA): TGTGCCAGCAGTTACTCAGGGACTGGTTCGTACTTC. Amino acid sequence: CASSYSGTGSYF.

This chain links TRBV19 with TRBJ1-1; D remains unclear. The CDR3 extends over 14 amino acids. Trimming removed 3 bases at V and 1 base at J, with 9 bases between. CDR1 and CDR2 from the germline V gene are LNHDA and SQIVND (reference sequence). CDR3 sequence reads: CASSIPAGNTEAFF. Here the CDR3 DNA reads TGTGCCAGTAGTATCCCGGCAGGGAACACTGAAGCTTTCTTT.

The chain links TRBV4-1 to TRBJ1-5; 7 positions match TRBD1. The CDR3 has 15 residues. V shed 0 bases, J shed 7 bases, and the junction held 6 bases outside the gene matches. Germline CDR1 is MGHRA and CDR2 is YSYEKL. CDR3 in amino acids: CASSQDTGAGQPQHF. For the CDR3, the DNA is TGCGCCAGCAGCCAAGATACAGGGGCGGGGCAGCCCCAGCATTTT.

The chain couples TRBV7-9 to TRBJ2-1, with 7 nucleotides matching TRBD2. CDR3 size: 18 residues. J lost 7 bases, V lost 5 bases, and 20 bases had no gene match. Germline loops: CDR1 SEHNR, CDR2 FQNEAQ (reference sequence). The CDR3 nucleotides are TGTGCCAGCAGCCCCCAAATAACGGCGGGAGTCTCTGGTAATGAGCAGTTCTTC. Translating gives CASSPQITAGVSGNEQFF.

CDR3 sequence: CASAGQGDFSGNTIYF. CDR3 sequence (DNA): TGTGCCAGTGCGGGACAGGGGGATTTCTCTGGAAACACCATATATTTT. This chain links TRBV19 with TRBJ1-3, with 11 bases aligning to TRBD1. Germline CDR1 is LNHDA and CDR2 is SQIVND (reference sequence). After removal of 8 bases from V and 0 bases from J, the junction contained 6 bases not matched to a gene. The CDR3 has 16 residues.

The chain carries TRBV28 and TRBJ1-1, with unresolved D. From germline, CDR1 is MDHEN and CDR2 SYDVKM. This CDR3 has 14 residues. The V end lost 4 bases, the J end lost 5 bases, and 14 bases lay between the germline ends. The CDR3 DNA reads TGTGCCAGCAGTTCCGTCGTAGGGAGGACTGAAGCTTTCTTT. It yields the protein CASSSVVGRTEAFF.

V gene TRBV4-1 combines with J gene TRBJ2-1; 11 positions agree with TRBD2. This CDR3 region has 16 residues. Germline assignment: CDR1 MGHRA and CDR2 YSYEKL. Trimming at V came to 1 base and at J to 7 bases, leaving 6 bases not matched to a gene. CDR3: CASSQGLAGPDNEQFF. Written as DNA, the CDR3 is TGCGCCAGCAGCCAAGGACTAGCGGGACCCGATAATGAGCAGTTCTTC.

The genes are TRBV28 and TRBJ2-5, with TRBD2 matching over 10 bases. CDR1 and CDR2 from the germline V gene are MDHEN and SYDVKM. Germline trimming cut 6 bases from V and 5 bases from J; bases unmatched to any gene: 12. The CDR3 extends over 16 amino acids. CDR3 residues: CASRKTVAGGGETQYF. CDR3 nucleotides: TGTGCCAGCAGGAAGACGGTAGCGGGAGGAGGGGAGACCCAGTACTTC.

With regard to this clone: Other nucleotide sequences from this sample produce the same CDR3. For the CDR3, the DNA is TGTGCCAGCAGCTTACAGGGTTCAGAGTACAATGAGCAGTTCTTC. It specifies CASSLQGSEYNEQFF. This chain links TRBV7-2 with TRBJ2-1; D perhaps matches TRBD1 (5 bases). V lost 2 bases and J lost 4, with 12 bases in between. CDR3 length equals 15 residues. The germline V gene encodes CDR1 SGHTA and CDR2 FQGNSA.

Regarding this clone: An end of the junction does not agree with germline; a read error may underlie this. The rearrangement uses TRBV2 and TRBJ1-1, with D possibly matching TRBD1 (5 bases). There are 10 residues in the CDR3. Germline values: CDR1 SNHLY, CDR2 FYNNEI. The CDR3 sequence is CASCKEGMAF. CDR3 DNA: TGTGCCAGCTGTAAGGAGGGGATGGCCTTT.

The chain uses TRBV27 and TRBJ1-2; TRBD1 agrees at 8 bases. The germline gives CDR1 MNHEY, CDR2 SMNVEV (reference sequence). V trimming: 4 bases; J trimming: 6 bases; junction bases outside the gene matches: 10. The CDR3 has 15 amino acids. The CDR3 protein is CASSSGTGRGDGYTF. The CDR3 DNA is TGTGCCAGCAGTTCGGGGACAGGCCGGGGGGATGGCTACACCTTC.

The chain links TRBV27 to TRBJ2-7, with 9 bases matching TRBD2. The V gene's germline CDR1 is MNHEY and CDR2 SMNVEV (reference sequence). With 6 bases clipped from V and 4 bases from J, the junction kept 7 bases outside the gene matches. The CDR3 loop spans 14 amino acids. The chain's CDR3 is CASRPGLATYEQYF. The CDR3 nucleotides read TGTGCCAGCAGACCGGGACTAGCAACGTACGAGCAGTACTTC.

The V call is TRBV30, the J call TRBJ1-6; D is uncertain. The CDR3 is 17 residues long. Germline CDR1 is GTSNPN and CDR2 is SVGIG (reference sequence). Trimming cost V 0 bases and J 5 bases, with 17 bases left between them. CDR3 nucleotides: TGTGCCTGGAGTGTACAAAGCTTCGGAGCCAATAATTCACCCCTCCACTTT. Amino acid sequence: CAWSVQSFGANNSPLHF.

The gene calls are TRBV10-1 and TRBJ2-7, with D tentatively TRBD2 (6 bases). There are 13 residues in the CDR3. V lost 6 bases to trimming and J lost 6 bases, with 15 bases between them. Germline V gives CDR1 WNHNN, CDR2 SYGVQD (reference sequence). The CDR3 DNA reads TGCGCCAGCAGCAATCAACGGGAGTCCGAGCAGTACTTC. Translated, it gives CASSNQRESEQYF.

The chain is built from TRBV10-3 and TRBJ2-1; possibly TRBD2 for D (6 bases). Trimming cost V 8 bases and J 8 bases, with 10 bases left between them. The germline V gene has CDR1 ENHRY and CDR2 SYGVKD. The CDR3 spans 11 residues. The CDR3 loop reads CAIGREDEQFF. The CDR3, as DNA: TGTGCCATCGGGCGGGAAGATGAGCAGTTCTTC.